The 12 T cell receptor beta chains listed next were all sequenced from one sample in a study of cytomegalovirus exposure and HLA in healthy donors. This table comes from immunoSEQ multiplex PCR, and its TCRdb copy is limited to in-frame clones, with some not included. The sample shows approximately 120,000 clones, 75% to 90% of them seen only once. The specimen sequenced was PBMCs. These TCRs come from a woman between 18 and 29 years old in good health and CMV-seronegative.

This chain links TRBV29-1 with TRBJ1-2; D remains unclear. The V and J ends lost 3 bases and 8 bases respectively, with 13 bases between them. Germline CDR1 is SQVTM and CDR2 is ANQGSEA. The length of the CDR3 is 12 residues. Here the CDR3 DNA reads TGCAGCGTTGATGCCTCATTGAGGGGCTACACCTTC. It is translated as CSVDASLRGYTF.

This sequence joins TRBV9 and TRBJ2-1; 13 nucleotides agree with TRBD2. V lost 3 bases to trimming and J lost 2 bases; unmatched junction nucleotides: 8. The germline V gene has CDR1 SGDLS and CDR2 YYNGEE. The CDR3 is 18 residues long. The CDR3 here is CASSGPAGTSGAYNEQFF. Written as DNA, the CDR3 is TGTGCCAGCAGCGGCCCCGCCGGGACTAGCGGGGCCTACAATGAGCAGTTCTTC.

This chain joins TRBV6-1 and TRBJ1-1; a weak D match, TRBD1 (6 bases). This CDR3 is built from 13 residues. The V gene lost 7 bases and the J gene lost 11 bases, with 20 bases spanning the gap. CDR1 is MNHNS, CDR2 SASEGT, per germline. The CDR3 bases are TGTGCCAGCAAGAGGCTACAGGGACCAAGGGCTTTCTTT. Its protein product is CASKRLQGPRAFF.

The chain combines TRBV18 with TRBJ2-1; no definite D call. Deletions cut 1 base from V and 2 bases from J, with 6 bases between. Looked up from germline, CDR1 is KGHSH and CDR2 is LQKENI. The CDR3 length is 14 residues. CDR3 residues: CASSPLAAYNEQFF. The CDR3 region has the DNA TGTGCCAGCTCACCACTCGCGGCCTACAATGAGCAGTTCTTC.

CDR3 sequence (DNA): TGTGCCAGCTCATCTTCTCCGGCAGGGGGTTTTCGCTACACCTTC. Protein product: CASSSSPAGGFRYTF. The rearrangement uses TRBV6-1 and TRBJ1-2, with 7 bases that match TRBD1. The CDR3 sequence is 15 residues long. The junction had 18 bases not matched to a gene; V was cut back by 8 bases and J by 9 bases. The germline V gene encodes CDR1 MNHNS and CDR2 SASEGT.

J is TRBJ2-7 and V is TRBV10-3; 10 bases map to TRBD1. The CDR3 length is 16 residues. Germline CDR1 ENHRY, CDR2 SYGVKD. The CDR3 sequence: CAASGTGDGGAYEQYF. DNA of the CDR3: TGTGCGGCCAGCGGGACAGGGGATGGAGGGGCATACGAGCAGTACTTC.

The rearrangement joins TRBV5-1 to TRBJ2-3, with D perhaps TRBD1 (6 bases). V lost 6 bases to trimming and J lost 2 bases, with 16 bases between them. The germline CDR1 and CDR2 sequences are SGHRS and YFSETQ. The CDR3 runs to 15 residues. CDR3 coding DNA: TGCGCCAGCAATTTGGACAGCCCATTCACAGATACGCAGTATTTT. It is translated as CASNLDSPFTDTQYF.

The chain couples TRBV30 to TRBJ2-7, with D tentatively TRBD1 (6 bases). The CDR3 has 11 residues. Germline V CDR1 and CDR2: GTSNPN, SVGIG (reference sequence). V gave up 7 bases and J gave up 2 bases, with 9 bases separating them. CDR3 nucleotide sequence: TGTGCCTTGGACAGACCCTACGAGCAGTACTTC. Its translation is CALDRPYEQYF.

V and J are TRBV29-1 and TRBJ2-1, with D possibly being TRBD2 (6 bases). The V end lost 8 bases, the J end lost 8 bases, and 19 bases lay between the germline ends. The germline V gene encodes CDR1 SQVTM and CDR2 ANQGSEA. The CDR3 spans 13 residues. This chain's CDR3 is CSPRLGGSYEQFF. For the CDR3, the DNA is TGCAGCCCCCGGTTGGGGGGAAGCTATGAGCAGTTCTTC.

This chain links TRBV28 with TRBJ1-4, with TRBD1 matching over 9 bases. In germline, CDR1 is MDHEN, CDR2 SYDVKM. The ends lost 5 bases at V and 8 bases at J; junction bases unmatched: 3. The CDR3 contains 13 residues. CDR3: CASSVTGGEKLFF. For the CDR3, the DNA is TGTGCCAGCAGTGTGACAGGGGGGGAAAAACTGTTTTTT.

This clone was seen a few times. V and J are TRBV28 and TRBJ2-7; 11 bases are a match to TRBD2. In germline, CDR1 is MDHEN, CDR2 SYDVKM. The CDR3 contains 16 residues. The trim removed 3 bases at V and 2 bases at J, leaving 6 bases unmatched. The CDR3 spells CASSFRLAGLTYEQYF. In nucleotides, the CDR3 is TGTGCCAGCAGTTTTCGACTAGCGGGATTAACCTACGAGCAGTACTTC.

This clone appeared a few times. This chain uses TRBV7-9 with TRBJ2-7, with D maybe TRBD2 (5 bases). Per germline, CDR1 SEHNR and CDR2 FQNEAQ (reference sequence). V lost 4 bases to trimming and J lost 0 bases, with 13 bases between them. The CDR3 sequence is 15 residues long. CDR3 DNA: TGTGCCAGCAGCTCGACTCAGCGGAACTCCTACGAGCAGTACTTC. Translation gives CASSSTQRNSYEQYF.